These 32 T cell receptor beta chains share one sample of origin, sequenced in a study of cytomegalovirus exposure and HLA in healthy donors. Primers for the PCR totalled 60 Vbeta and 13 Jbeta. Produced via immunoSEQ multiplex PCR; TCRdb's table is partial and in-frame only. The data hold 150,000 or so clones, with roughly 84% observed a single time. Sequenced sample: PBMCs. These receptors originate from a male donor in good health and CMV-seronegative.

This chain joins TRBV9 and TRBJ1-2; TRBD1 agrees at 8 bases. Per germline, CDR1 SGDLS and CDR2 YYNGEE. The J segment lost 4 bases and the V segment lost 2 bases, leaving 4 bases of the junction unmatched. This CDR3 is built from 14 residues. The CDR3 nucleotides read TGTGCCAGCAGCGTCAGTGGACAGGGCTATGGCTACACCTTC. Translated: CASSVSGQGYGYTF.

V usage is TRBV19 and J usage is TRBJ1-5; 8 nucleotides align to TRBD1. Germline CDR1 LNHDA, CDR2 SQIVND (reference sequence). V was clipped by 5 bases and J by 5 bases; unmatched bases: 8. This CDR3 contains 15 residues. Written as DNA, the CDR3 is TGTGCCAGTAGTCCTCTCGGACAGGGTCATCAGCCCCAGCATTTT. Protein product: CASSPLGQGHQPQHF.

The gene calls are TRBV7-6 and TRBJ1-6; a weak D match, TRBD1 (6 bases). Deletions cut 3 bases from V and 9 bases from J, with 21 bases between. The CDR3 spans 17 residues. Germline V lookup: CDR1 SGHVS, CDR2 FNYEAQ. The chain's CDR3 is CASSLGPSGGRGSPLHF. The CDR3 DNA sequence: TGTGCCAGCAGCTTGGGCCCCTCGGGGGGCCGGGGTTCACCCCTCCACTTT.

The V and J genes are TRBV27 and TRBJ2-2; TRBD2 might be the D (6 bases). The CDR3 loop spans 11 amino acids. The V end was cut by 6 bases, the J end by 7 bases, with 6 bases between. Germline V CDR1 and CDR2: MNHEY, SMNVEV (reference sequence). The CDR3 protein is CASSGGGELFF. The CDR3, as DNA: TGTGCCAGCAGCGGGGGCGGGGAGCTGTTTTTT.

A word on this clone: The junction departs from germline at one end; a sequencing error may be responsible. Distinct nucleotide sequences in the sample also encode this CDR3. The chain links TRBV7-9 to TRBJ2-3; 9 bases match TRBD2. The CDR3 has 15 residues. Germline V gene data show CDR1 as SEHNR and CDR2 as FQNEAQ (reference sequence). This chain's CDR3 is CASSLASGSTDTQYF. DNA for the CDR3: TGTGCCAGCAGCTTAGCTAGCGGGAGCACAGATACGCAATATTTT.

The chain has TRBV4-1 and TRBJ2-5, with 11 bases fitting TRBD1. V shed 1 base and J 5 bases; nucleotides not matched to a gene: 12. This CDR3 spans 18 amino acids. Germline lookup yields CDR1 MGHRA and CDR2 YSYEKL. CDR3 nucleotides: TGCGCCAGCAGCCAAGCCAACACGGACAGGGGGCGCGGGGAGACCCAGTACTTC. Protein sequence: CASSQANTDRGRGETQYF.

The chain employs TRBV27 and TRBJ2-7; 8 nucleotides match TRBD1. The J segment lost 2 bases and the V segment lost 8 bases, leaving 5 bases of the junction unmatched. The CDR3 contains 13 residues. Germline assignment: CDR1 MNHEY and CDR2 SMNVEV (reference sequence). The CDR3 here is CASGDRITYEQYF. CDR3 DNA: TGTGCCAGCGGGGACAGGATCACCTACGAGCAGTACTTC.

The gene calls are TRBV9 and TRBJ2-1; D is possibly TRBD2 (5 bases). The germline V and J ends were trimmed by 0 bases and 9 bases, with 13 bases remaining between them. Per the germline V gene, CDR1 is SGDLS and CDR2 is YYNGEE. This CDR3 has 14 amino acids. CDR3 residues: CASSVGGSEGEQFF. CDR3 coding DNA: TGTGCCAGCAGCGTAGGTGGGAGTGAGGGTGAGCAGTTCTTC.

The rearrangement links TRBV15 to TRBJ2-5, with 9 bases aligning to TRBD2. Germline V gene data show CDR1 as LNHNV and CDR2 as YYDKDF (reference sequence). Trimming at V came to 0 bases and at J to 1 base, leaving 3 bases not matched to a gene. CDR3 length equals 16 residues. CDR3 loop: CATSREASGVQETQYF. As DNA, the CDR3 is TGTGCCACCAGCAGAGAGGCTAGCGGGGTCCAAGAGACCCAGTACTTC.

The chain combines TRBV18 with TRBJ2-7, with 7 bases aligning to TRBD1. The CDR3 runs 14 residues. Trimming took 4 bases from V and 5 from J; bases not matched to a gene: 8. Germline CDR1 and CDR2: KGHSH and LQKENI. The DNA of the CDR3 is TGTGCCAGCTCACTTATACAGGGGAACCACGAGCAGTACTTC. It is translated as CASSLIQGNHEQYF. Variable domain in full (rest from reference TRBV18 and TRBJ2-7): NAGVMQNPRHLVRRRGQEARLRCSPMKGHSHVYWYRQLPEEGLKFMVYLQKENIIDESGMPKERFSAEFPKEGPSILRIQQVVRGDSAAYFCASSLIQGNHEQYFGPGTRLTVT.

The chain's CDR3 is CASSEETGGYGYTF. Written as DNA, the CDR3 is TGTGCCAGCAGTGAAGAGACAGGGGGCTATGGCTACACCTTC. This chain links TRBV6-4 with TRBJ1-2; 9 bases match TRBD1. The V segment lost 3 bases and the J segment 4 bases; nucleotides outside the gene matches: 3. The CDR3 sequence is 14 residues long. Germline assignment: CDR1 MRHNA and CDR2 SNTAGT.

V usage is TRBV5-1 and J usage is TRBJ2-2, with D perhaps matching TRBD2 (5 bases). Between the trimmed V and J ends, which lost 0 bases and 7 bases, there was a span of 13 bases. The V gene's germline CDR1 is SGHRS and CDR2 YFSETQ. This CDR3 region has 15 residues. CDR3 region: CASSLDPGKGGELFF. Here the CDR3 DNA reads TGCGCCAGCAGCTTGGATCCGGGGAAGGGCGGGGAGCTGTTTTTT.

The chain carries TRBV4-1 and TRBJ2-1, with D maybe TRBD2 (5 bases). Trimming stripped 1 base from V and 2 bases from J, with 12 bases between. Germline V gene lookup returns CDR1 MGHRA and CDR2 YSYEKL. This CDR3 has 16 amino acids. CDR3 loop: CASSQGAAEPYNEQFF. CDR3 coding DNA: TGCGCCAGCAGCCAAGGGGCAGCGGAGCCCTACAATGAGCAGTTCTTC.

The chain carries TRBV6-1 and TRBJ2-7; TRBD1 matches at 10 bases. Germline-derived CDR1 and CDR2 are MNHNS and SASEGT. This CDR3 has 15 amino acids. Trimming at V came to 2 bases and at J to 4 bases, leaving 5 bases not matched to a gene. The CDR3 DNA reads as TGTGCCAGCAGTGAAAGGGGGACAGGGGCGTACGAGCAGTACTTC. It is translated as CASSERGTGAYEQYF.

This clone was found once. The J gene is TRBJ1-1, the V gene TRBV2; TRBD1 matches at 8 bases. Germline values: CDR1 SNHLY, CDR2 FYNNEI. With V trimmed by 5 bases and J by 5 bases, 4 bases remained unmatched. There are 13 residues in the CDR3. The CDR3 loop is CASSPRQGTEAFF. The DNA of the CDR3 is TGTGCCAGCAGTCCCCGACAGGGGACTGAAGCTTTCTTT.

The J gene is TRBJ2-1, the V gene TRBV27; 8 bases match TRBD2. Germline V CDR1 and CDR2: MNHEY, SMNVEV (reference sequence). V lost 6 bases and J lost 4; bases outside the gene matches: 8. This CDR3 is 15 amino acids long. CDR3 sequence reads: CASRIAGRVYNEQFF. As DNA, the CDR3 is TGTGCCAGCAGAATAGCGGGGCGAGTATACAATGAGCAGTTCTTC.

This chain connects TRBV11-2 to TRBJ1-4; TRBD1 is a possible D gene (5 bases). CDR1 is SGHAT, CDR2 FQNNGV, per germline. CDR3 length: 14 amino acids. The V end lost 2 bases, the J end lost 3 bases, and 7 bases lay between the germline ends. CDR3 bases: TGTGCCAGCAGCTTACGACAGTCTAATGAAAAACTGTTTTTT. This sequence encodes CASSLRQSNEKLFF.

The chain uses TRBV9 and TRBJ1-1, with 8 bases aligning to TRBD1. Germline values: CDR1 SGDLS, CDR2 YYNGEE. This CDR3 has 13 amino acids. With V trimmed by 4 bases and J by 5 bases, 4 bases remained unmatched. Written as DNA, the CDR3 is TGTGCCAGCAGCCTCACAGGGGGGACTGAAGCTTTCTTT. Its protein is CASSLTGGTEAFF.

CDR3 sequence: CAWSVILTGELFF. CDR3 bases: TGTGCCTGGAGTGTAATTCTCACCGGGGAGCTGTTTTTT. The chain uses TRBV30 and TRBJ2-2; D remains unclear. With 0 bases removed from V and 4 bases from J, the gap between germline ends came to 6 bases. This CDR3 region has 13 residues. Germline lookup yields CDR1 GTSNPN and CDR2 SVGIG (reference sequence).

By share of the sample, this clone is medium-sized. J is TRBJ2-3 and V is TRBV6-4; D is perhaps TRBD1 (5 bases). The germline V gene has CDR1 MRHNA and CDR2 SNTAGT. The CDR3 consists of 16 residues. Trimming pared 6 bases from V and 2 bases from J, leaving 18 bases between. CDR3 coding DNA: TGTGCCAGCAGCAACACCTCGACAGTTACCACAGATACGCAGTATTTT. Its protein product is CASSNTSTVTTDTQYF.

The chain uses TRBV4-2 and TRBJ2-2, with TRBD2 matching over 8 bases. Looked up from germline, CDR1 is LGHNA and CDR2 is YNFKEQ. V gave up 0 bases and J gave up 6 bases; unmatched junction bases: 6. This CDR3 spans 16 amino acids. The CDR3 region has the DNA TGTGCCAGCAGCCAAGAGACGGGAGCGGGGGCCGGGGAGCTGTTTTTT. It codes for CASSQETGAGAGELFF.

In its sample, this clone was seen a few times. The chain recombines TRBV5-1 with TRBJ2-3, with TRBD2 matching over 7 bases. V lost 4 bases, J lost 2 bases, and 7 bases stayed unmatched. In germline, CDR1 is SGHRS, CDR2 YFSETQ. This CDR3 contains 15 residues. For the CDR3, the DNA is TGCGCCAGCAGCGCCCGCGGGGGACTCACAGATACGCAGTATTTT. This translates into CASSARGGLTDTQYF.

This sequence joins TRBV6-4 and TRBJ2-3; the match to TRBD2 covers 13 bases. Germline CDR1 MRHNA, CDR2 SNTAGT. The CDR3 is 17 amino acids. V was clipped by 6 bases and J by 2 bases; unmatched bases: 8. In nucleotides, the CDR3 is TGTGCCAGCAGGCAACCGGGACTAGCGGGACTCACAGATACGCAGTATTTT. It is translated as CASRQPGLAGLTDTQYF.

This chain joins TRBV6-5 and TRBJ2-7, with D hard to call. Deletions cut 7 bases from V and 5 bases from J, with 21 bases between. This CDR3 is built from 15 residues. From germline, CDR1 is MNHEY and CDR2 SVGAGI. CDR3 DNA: TGTGCCAGCAACCCTGGCCTGTTCCCGAGGCACGAGCAGTACTTC. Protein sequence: CASNPGLFPRHEQYF.

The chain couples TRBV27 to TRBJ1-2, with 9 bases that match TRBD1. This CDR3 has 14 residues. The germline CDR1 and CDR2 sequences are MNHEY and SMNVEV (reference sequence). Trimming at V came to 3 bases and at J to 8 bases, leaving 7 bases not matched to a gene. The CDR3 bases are TGTGCCAGCAGTTTTGGGGACAGGGTACAAGGCTACACCTTC. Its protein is CASSFGDRVQGYTF.

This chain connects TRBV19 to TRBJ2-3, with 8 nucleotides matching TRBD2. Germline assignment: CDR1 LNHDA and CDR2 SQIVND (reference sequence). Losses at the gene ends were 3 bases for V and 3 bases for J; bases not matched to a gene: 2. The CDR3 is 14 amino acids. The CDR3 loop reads CASSIAGGTDTQYF. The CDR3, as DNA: TGTGCCAGTAGTATTGCGGGGGGTACAGATACGCAGTATTTT.

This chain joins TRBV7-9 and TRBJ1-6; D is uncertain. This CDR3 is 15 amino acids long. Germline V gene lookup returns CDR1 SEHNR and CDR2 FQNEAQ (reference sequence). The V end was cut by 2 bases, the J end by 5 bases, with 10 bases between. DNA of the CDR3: TGTGCCAGCAGCTTATCCCAGGTGAATAATTCACCCCTCCACTTT. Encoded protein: CASSLSQVNNSPLHF.

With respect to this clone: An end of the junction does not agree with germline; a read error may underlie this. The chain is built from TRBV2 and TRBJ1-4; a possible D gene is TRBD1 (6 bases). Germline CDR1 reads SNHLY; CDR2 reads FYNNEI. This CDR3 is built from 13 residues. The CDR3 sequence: CATSRQENEKLFF. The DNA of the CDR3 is TGTGCCACCAGTCGACAGGAGAATGAAAAACTGTTTTTT.

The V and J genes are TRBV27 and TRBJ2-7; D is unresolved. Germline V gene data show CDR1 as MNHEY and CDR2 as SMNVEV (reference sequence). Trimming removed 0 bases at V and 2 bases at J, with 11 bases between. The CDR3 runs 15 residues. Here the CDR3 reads CASSLSSPVPYEQYF. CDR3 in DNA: TGTGCCAGCAGTTTATCGAGTCCTGTACCCTACGAGCAGTACTTC.

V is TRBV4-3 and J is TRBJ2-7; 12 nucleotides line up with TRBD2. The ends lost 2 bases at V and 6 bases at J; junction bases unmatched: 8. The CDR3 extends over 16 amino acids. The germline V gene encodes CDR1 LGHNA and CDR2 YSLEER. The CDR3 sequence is CASSQSSASGRGEQYF. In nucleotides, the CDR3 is TGCGCCAGCAGCCAAAGCTCGGCTAGCGGGAGGGGCGAGCAGTACTTC.

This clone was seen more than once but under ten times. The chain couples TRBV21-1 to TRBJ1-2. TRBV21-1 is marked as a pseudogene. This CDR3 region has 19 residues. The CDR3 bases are TGTGCCAGCAGCAAAGGTATAAGAGGATTTCAGCGGCCCAACTATGGCTACACCTTC. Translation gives CASSKGIRGFQRPNYGYTF.

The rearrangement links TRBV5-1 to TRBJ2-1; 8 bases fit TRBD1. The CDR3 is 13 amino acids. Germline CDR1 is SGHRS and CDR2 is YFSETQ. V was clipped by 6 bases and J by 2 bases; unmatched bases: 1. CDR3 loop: CASKGQAYNEQFF. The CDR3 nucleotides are TGCGCCAGCAAGGGACAGGCCTACAATGAGCAGTTCTTC.